Each of the 19 T cell receptor beta chains below was sequenced from the same sample in a study of T cell repertoires in cytomegalovirus infection. Antigen specificity for these receptors is unknown. One entry per CDR3 protein, called by TCRdb with MiXCR from the reads. The table records some 590,000 distinct CDR3 sequences, just under 40% of them present only once. The sample consisted of cultured PBMCs, taken from culture after CMV antigen stimulation. Receptors originate from a human donor in good health (CMV status not recorded). Some clones in this sample may be carry-over from other donors' samples.

The rearrangement uses TRBV19 and TRBJ2-1, with TRBD2 matching over 11 bases. Germline assignment: CDR1 LNHDA and CDR2 SQIVND (reference sequence). This CDR3 is built from 15 residues. V was clipped by 1 base and J by 6 bases; unmatched bases: 2. The chain's CDR3 is CASSIGSGGANEQFF. CDR3 nucleotides: TGTGCCAGTAGTATAGGTAGCGGGGGGGCCAATGAGCAGTTCTTC.

This clonotype has at least ten counts. The J gene is TRBJ2-2, the V gene TRBV7-6, with D unresolved. The CDR3 runs to 13 residues. Per germline, CDR1 SGHVS and CDR2 FNYEAQ. Trimming removed 1 base at V and 3 bases at J, with 3 bases between. CDR3 loop: CASSLGHTGELFF. The CDR3 bases are TGTGCCAGCAGCTTAGGCCACACCGGGGAGCTGTTTTTT.

A few counts support this clonotype. The J gene is TRBJ2-7, the V gene TRBV27, with TRBD2 identical over 14 bases. The length of the CDR3 is 17 residues. Germline assignment: CDR1 MNHEY and CDR2 SMNVEV (reference sequence). Losses at the gene ends were 5 bases for V and 1 base for J; bases not matched to a gene: 7. CDR3 loop: CASSLGLAGDGSYEQYF. The CDR3 nucleotides read TGTGCCAGCAGTCTGGGACTAGCGGGAGACGGGTCCTACGAGCAGTACTTC.

This clonotype was seen more than once but under ten times. The rearrangement joins TRBV12-3 or TRBV12-4 to TRBJ1-1; no firm D call. V shed 6 bases and J shed 5 bases, with 7 bases lying between them. CDR3 length: 11 amino acids. The CDR3 here is CASRLKTEAFF. Here the CDR3 DNA reads TGTGCCAGCAGGCTAAAGACTGAAGCTTTCTTT.

The chain joins TRBV7-6 to TRBJ2-7; D possibly corresponds to TRBD2 (6 bases). The CDR3 runs 17 residues. Trimming stripped 1 base from V and 3 bases from J, with 19 bases between. CDR1 is SGHVS, CDR2 FNYEAQ, per germline. The CDR3 protein is CASSLGVLGGVDYEQYF. DNA for the CDR3: TGTGCCAGCAGCTTAGGGGTCCTCGGGGGAGTTGACTACGAGCAGTACTTC.

This clonotype was detected only a few times. The chain combines TRBV6-1 with TRBJ2-3, with unresolved D. V was shortened by 6 bases and J by 7 bases, with 14 bases between the two germline ends. The CDR3 has 13 residues. Germline CDR1 is MNHNS and CDR2 is SASEGT. The CDR3 here is CASRRTKAYTQYF. CDR3 in DNA: TGTGCCAGCAGGAGGACGAAGGCTTATACGCAGTATTTT.

This clonotype appeared once. The V gene is TRBV7-6, the J gene TRBJ1-2; D not certain. V lost 5 bases and J 7 bases, leaving 14 bases between the germline ends. There are 13 residues in the CDR3. CDR1 is SGHVS, CDR2 FNYEAQ, per germline. For the CDR3, the DNA is TGTGCCAGCAGCCCAGCGGAGGTCGGTGGCTACACCTTC. As protein: CASSPAEVGGYTF.

The V call is TRBV18, the J call TRBJ2-1; D not resolved. The germline V gene has CDR1 KGHSH and CDR2 LQKENI. Trimming removed 3 bases from V and 9 bases from J, with 15 bases in between. This CDR3 has 14 amino acids. In DNA form, the CDR3 reads TGTGCCAGCTCACCGAGGCCAGGAAAGAGTGAGCAGTTCTTC. It yields the protein CASSPRPGKSEQFF.

V and J are TRBV11-2 and TRBJ2-1, with 10 bases aligning to TRBD2. CDR3 length equals 15 residues. Germline CDR1 SGHAT, CDR2 FQNNGV. V was pared by 5 bases and J by 4 bases, with 5 bases of the junction left unmatched. This CDR3 is CASSLPGLAYNEQFF. CDR3 coding DNA: TGTGCCAGCAGCCTACCGGGACTAGCGTACAATGAGCAGTTCTTC.

The CDR3: CASSQDFTGWVGKAFF. CDR3 sequence (DNA): TGCGCCAGCAGCCAAGATTTTACGGGTTGGGTGGGAAAAGCTTTCTTT. The chain carries TRBV4-1 and TRBJ1-1; D is ambiguous. Germline V CDR1 and CDR2: MGHRA, YSYEKL. The V end was cut by 0 bases, the J end by 9 bases, with 20 bases between. The CDR3 has 16 amino acids.

The V gene is TRBV4-2, the J gene TRBJ2-1, with D maybe TRBD2 (7 bases). The CDR3 consists of 17 residues. From germline, CDR1 is LGHNA and CDR2 YNFKEQ. The V and J ends lost 4 bases and 2 bases respectively, with 18 bases between them. CDR3 amino acids: CASSPPGGAGTYNEQFF. The DNA for the CDR3 is TGTGCCAGCAGCCCCCCTGGGGGGGCGGGAACCTACAATGAGCAGTTCTTC.

The CDR3 region has the DNA TGTGCCAGCAGTTTCCAGACTAGCACAGATACGCAGTATTTT. It codes for CASSFQTSTDTQYF. This chain links TRBV12-3 or TRBV12-4 with TRBJ2-3, with D uncertain. The CDR3 covers 14 residues. Between the trimmed V and J ends, which lost 3 bases and 0 bases, there was a span of 7 bases.

This clonotype was recorded a few times. The rearrangement joins TRBV7-9 to TRBJ2-3, with D uncertain. V gave up 5 bases and J gave up 1 base, with 13 bases separating them. CDR1 is SEHNR and CDR2 is FQNEAQ in the germline V gene (reference sequence). The CDR3 runs to 15 residues. The CDR3 DNA sequence: TGTGCCAGCAGCGGTTCGAGTGGCCGCACAGATACGCAGTATTTT. Residues: CASSGSSGRTDTQYF.

This clonotype was detected a few times. The V call is TRBV3-1, the J call TRBJ2-7, with 7 nucleotides matching TRBD2. Germline values: CDR1 LGHDT, CDR2 YNNKEL (reference sequence). Trimming at V came to 4 bases and at J to 0 bases, leaving 9 bases not matched to a gene. The CDR3 is made up of 16 amino acids. The CDR3 loop is CASSPGLVGVSYEQYF. For the CDR3, the DNA is TGTGCCAGCAGCCCAGGACTAGTTGGGGTCTCCTACGAGCAGTACTTC.

This clonotype has a handful of counts. The gene calls are TRBV2 and TRBJ2-7; D remains ambiguous. V was cut by 1 base and J by 2 bases, with 9 bases left in between. Germline CDR1 reads SNHLY; CDR2 reads FYNNEI. There are 14 residues in the CDR3. The CDR3 sequence is CASSEVDYAYEQYF. CDR3 nucleotide sequence: TGTGCCAGCAGTGAAGTGGATTACGCCTACGAGCAGTACTTC.

The chain employs TRBV7-2 and TRBJ2-1; D not resolved. Germline loops: CDR1 SGHTA, CDR2 FQGNSA. CDR3 length equals 11 residues. The germline V and J ends were trimmed by 5 bases and 10 bases, with 9 bases remaining between them. The DNA for the CDR3 is TGTGCCAGCAGCCCGTGGGAAGAGCAGTTCTTC. This codes for CASSPWEEQFF.

The CDR3 loop is CASRRVAREQYF. The CDR3, as DNA: TGTGCCAGCAGAAGGGTGGCGCGCGAGCAGTACTTC. This chain uses TRBV6-2 or TRBV6-3 with TRBJ2-7; no clear D gene. Trimming removed 6 bases from V and 6 bases from J, with 12 bases in between. Germline CDR1 reads MNHEY; CDR2 reads SVGEGT. The length of the CDR3 is 12 residues.

Only a few counts were recorded for this clonotype. The chain uses TRBV7-8 and TRBJ2-2; D gene ambiguous. Germline V gene lookup returns CDR1 SGHVS and CDR2 FQNEAQ. Trimming left V 2 bases short and J 3 bases short, with 10 bases between. CDR3 length: 15 residues. The CDR3 bases are TGTGCCAGCAGCTTAAGGGATGCCGACACCGGGGAGCTGTTTTTT. Encoded protein: CASSLRDADTGELFF.

This clonotype was seen only once. The chain recombines TRBV19 with TRBJ1-4; D ambiguous. V was clipped by 4 bases and J by 0 bases, with 6 bases between them. Looked up from germline, CDR1 is LNHDA and CDR2 is SQIVND (reference sequence). The CDR3 has 14 amino acids. The CDR3 loop reads CASSTVATNEKLFF. DNA of the CDR3: TGTGCCAGTAGTACCGTTGCAACTAATGAAAAACTGTTTTTT.